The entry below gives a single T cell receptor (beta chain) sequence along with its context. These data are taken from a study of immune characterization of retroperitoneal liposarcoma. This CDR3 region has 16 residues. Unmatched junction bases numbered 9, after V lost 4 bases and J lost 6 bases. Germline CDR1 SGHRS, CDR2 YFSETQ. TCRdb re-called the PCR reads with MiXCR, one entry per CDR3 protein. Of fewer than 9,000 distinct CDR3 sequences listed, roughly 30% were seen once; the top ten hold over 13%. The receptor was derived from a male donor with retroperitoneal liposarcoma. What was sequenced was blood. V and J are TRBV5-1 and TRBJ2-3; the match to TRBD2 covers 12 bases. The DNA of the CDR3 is TGCGCCAGCAGCACGGCCCTAGCGGGAGGGGGGGATACGCAGTATTTT. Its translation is CASSTALAGGGDTQYF.